Sequencing of this T cell receptor (beta chain) was carried out in a study of OX40 agonist ivuxolimab in advanced cancers. General study points: Those patients achieving a partial response at 0.1-3.0 mg/kg showed among the lowest clonal expansion.

For this clone: The target antigen is unknown.

TCRdb's table, derived via immunoSEQ multiplex PCR, lists solely in-frame clones and lacks some. The repertoire holds under 70,000 clones, with 70% to 90% as singletons. V was cut by 4 bases and J by 1 base, with 6 bases left in between. Germline V gene sequence: CDR1 MGHDK, CDR2 SYGVNS. CDR3 length: 13 amino acids. The V and J genes are TRBV25-1 and TRBJ2-3; D is ambiguous. The input for sequencing was CD4+ or CD8+ T cells sorted from blood, taken in a trial of the OX40 agonist ivuxolimab. The clonotype was recovered from an adult with an advanced solid tumor such as melanoma, head and neck, liver or kidney cancer. The CDR3 DNA reads TGTGCCAGCAGTGTGGGTGGCACAGATACGCAGTATTTT. It is translated as CASSVGGTDTQYF.